The clone carrying this T cell receptor (beta chain) was picked up a small number of times. Its antigen is not known. The data were taken from a study of vaccination and CD4 T cells after COVID-19. Overall study: The study collected post-vaccine samples a median roughly 71 days after dose two, with a range of 14 to 241. Findings of the study overall: Convalescent patients displayed a median around 86% of reactive clones emerging only post-vaccination.

Sample time point: late sampling 161 to 241 days after vaccination in a few convalescent patients. As to treatment: approximately nine-day PBMC culture with coronavirus spike peptide pools or control peptides (ViraFEST assay). It was with about 10 IU/ml IL-2 and 10 ug/ml peptide pools that 2.2 million or so PBMCs per well were cultured. Germline values: CDR1 ENHRY, CDR2 SYGVKD. Trimming took 4 bases from V and 2 from J; bases not matched to a gene: 6. The CDR3 is 15 residues long. Researchers used the Oncomine TCR Beta short-read assay to sequence DNA from cultured CD4+ T cells. TCRdb re-called the PCR reads with MiXCR, one entry per CDR3 protein. The sample records around 25,000 distinct CDR3 sequences, 28% being singletons.

The genes are TRBV10-3 and TRBJ2-3, with 7 bases identical to TRBD2. The sample consisted of CD4+ T cells from blood, cultured in vitro, taken about 7 months after SARS-CoV-2 vaccination. This TCR came from a human donor who had recovered from COVID-19. The CDR3 loop reads CAISVGRGSTDTQYF. DNA for the CDR3: TGTGCCATCAGTGTTGGGCGGGGGTCCACAGATACGCAGTATTTT.